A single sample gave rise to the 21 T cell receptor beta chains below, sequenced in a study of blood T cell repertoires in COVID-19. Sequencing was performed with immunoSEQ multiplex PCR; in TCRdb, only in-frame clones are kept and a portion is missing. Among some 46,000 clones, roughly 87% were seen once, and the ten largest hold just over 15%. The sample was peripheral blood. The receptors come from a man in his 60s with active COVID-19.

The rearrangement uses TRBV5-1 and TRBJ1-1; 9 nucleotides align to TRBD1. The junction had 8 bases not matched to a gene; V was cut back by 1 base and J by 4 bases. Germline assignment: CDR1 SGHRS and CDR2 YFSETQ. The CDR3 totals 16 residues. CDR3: CASSLQQGARITEAFF. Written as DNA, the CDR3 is TGCGCCAGCAGCTTGCAACAGGGGGCGCGTATCACTGAAGCTTTCTTT.

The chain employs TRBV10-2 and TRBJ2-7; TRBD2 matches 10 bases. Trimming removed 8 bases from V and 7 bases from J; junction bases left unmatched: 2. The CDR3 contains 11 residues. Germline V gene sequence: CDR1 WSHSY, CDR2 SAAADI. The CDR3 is CASGLAEEQYF. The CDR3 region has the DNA TGCGCCAGCGGACTAGCGGAGGAGCAGTACTTC.

CDR3 nucleotide sequence: TGTGCCAGCTGCCAGCGGACAGCTAACACTGAAGCTTTCTTT. It encodes CASCQRTANTEAFF. The J gene is TRBJ1-1, the V gene TRBV28, with TRBD1 as a possible D gene (6 bases). The germline V and J ends were trimmed by 8 bases and 2 bases, with 15 bases remaining between them. Germline CDR1 is MDHEN and CDR2 is SYDVKM. The CDR3 is made up of 14 amino acids.

CDR3 region: CASSLLGASTDTQYF. In DNA, the CDR3 is TGCGCCAGCAGCCTTTTGGGGGCTAGCACAGATACGCAGTATTTT. This chain joins TRBV4-1 and TRBJ2-3; TRBD1 is a possible D gene (6 bases). Trimming took off 4 bases at V and 0 bases at J, with 11 bases between the two ends. The CDR3 is 15 residues long. Germline-derived CDR1 and CDR2 are MGHRA and YSYEKL.

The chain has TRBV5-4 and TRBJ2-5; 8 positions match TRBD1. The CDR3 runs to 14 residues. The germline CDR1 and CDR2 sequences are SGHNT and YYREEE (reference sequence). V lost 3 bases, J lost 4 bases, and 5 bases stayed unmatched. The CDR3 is CASSSGRGRETQYF. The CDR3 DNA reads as TGTGCCAGCAGCTCGGGCAGGGGGCGAGAGACCCAGTACTTC.

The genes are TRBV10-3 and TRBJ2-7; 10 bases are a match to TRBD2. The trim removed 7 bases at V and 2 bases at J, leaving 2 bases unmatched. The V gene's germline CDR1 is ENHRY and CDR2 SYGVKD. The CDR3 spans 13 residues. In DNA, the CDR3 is TGTGCCATCACTAGCGGGGGAACCTACGAGCAGTACTTC. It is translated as CAITSGGTYEQYF.

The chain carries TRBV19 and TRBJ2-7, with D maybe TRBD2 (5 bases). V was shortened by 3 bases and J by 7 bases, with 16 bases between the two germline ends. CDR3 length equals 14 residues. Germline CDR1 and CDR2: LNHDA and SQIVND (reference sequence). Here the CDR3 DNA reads TGTGCCAGTAGTATCAGGAGCGGAGTGGGGGAGCAGTACTTC. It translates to CASSIRSGVGEQYF.

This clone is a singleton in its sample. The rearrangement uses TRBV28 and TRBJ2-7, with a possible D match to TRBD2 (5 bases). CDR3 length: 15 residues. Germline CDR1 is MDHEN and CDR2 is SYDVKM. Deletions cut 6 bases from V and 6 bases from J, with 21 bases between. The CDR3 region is CASSLAGRSFSEQYF. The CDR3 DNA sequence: TGTGCCAGCAGCCTCGCGGGCAGGTCCTTTTCCGAGCAGTACTTC.

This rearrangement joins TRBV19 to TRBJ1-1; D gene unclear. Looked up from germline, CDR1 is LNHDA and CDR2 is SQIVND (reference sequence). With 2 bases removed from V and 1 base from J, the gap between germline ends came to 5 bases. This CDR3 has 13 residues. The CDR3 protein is CASSITRNTEAFF. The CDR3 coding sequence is TGTGCCAGTAGTATAACCAGGAACACTGAAGCTTTCTTT.

The CDR3 here is CATQRLAGETGELFF. The DNA for the CDR3 is TGTGCCACACAACGACTAGCGGGGGAAACCGGGGAGCTGTTTTTT. The chain has TRBV24-1 and TRBJ2-2; TRBD2 matches 12 bases. Per germline, CDR1 KGHDR and CDR2 SFDVKD. The trim removed 10 bases at V and 5 bases at J, leaving 7 bases unmatched. There are 15 residues in the CDR3.

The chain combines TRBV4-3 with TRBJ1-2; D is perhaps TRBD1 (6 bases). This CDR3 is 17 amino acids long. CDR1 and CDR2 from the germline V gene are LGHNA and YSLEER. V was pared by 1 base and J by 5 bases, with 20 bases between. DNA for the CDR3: TGCGCCAGCAGCCAAGCCGACGACAGGAAAGTCGGATATGGCTACACCTTC. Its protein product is CASSQADDRKVGYGYTF.

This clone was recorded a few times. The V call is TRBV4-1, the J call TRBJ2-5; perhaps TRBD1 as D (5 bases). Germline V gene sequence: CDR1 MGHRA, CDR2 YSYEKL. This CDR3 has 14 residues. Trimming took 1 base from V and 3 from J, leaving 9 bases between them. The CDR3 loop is CASSQARQKETQYF. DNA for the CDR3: TGCGCCAGCAGCCAAGCGAGACAGAAAGAGACCCAGTACTTC.

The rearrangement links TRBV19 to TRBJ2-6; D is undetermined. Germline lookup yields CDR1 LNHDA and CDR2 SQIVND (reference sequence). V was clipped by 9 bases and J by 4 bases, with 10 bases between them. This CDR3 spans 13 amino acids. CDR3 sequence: CASAGPGANVLTF. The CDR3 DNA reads TGTGCCAGCGCCGGTCCAGGGGCCAACGTCCTGACTTTC.

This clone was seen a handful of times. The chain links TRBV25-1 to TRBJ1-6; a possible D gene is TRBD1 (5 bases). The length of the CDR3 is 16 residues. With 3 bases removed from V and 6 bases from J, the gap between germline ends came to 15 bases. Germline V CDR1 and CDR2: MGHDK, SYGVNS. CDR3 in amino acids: CASSDPGRGGNSPLHF. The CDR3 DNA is TGTGCCAGCAGTGACCCCGGGAGGGGAGGTAATTCACCCCTCCACTTT.

The CDR3 DNA reads TGTGCCAGTAGTCCCCCTGCCGGGACAAACTACGAGCAGTACTTC. Translation gives CASSPPAGTNYEQYF. The chain joins TRBV19 to TRBJ2-7; D possibly corresponds to TRBD1 (6 bases). Trimming shortened V by 5 bases and J by 3 bases, and 17 bases separated the two germline ends. The CDR3 extends over 15 amino acids. CDR1 and CDR2 from the germline V gene are LNHDA and SQIVND (reference sequence).

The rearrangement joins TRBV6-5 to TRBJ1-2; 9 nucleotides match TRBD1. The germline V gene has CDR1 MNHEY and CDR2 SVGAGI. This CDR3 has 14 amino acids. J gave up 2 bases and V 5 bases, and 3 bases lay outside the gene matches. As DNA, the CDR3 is TGTGCCAGCAGTATGGACAGGGGCAACTATGGCTACACCTTC. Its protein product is CASSMDRGNYGYTF.

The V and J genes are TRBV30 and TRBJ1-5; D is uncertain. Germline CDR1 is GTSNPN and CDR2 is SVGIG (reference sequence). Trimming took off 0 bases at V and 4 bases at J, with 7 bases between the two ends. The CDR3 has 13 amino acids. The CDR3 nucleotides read TGTGCCTGGAGTGTTGGCGGTAATCAGCCCCAGCATTTT. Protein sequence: CAWSVGGNQPQHF.

Here the CDR3 DNA reads TGTGCCAACCGGCTAGCGGGCACAGATACGCAGTATTTT. It is translated as CANRLAGTDTQYF. V is TRBV3-1 (or the pseudogene TRBV3-2) and J is TRBJ2-3; 7 bases agree with TRBD2. The CDR3 runs 13 residues. Germline V lookup: CDR1 LGHDT, CDR2 YNNKEL (reference sequence). Trimming took 10 bases from V and 1 from J; bases not matched to a gene: 5.

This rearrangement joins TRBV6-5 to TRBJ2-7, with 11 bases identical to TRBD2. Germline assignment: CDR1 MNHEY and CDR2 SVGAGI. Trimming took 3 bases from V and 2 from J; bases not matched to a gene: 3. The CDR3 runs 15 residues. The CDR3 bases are TGTGCCAGCAGTTATGAACTAGCGGGGGCCTACGAGCAGTACTTC. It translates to CASSYELAGAYEQYF.

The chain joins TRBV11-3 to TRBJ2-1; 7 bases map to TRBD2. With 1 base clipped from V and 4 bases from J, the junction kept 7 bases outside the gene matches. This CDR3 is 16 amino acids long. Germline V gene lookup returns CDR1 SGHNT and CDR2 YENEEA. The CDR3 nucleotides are TGTGCCAGCAGCTTAGGATCTAGCGGTTTATACAATGAGCAGTTCTTC. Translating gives CASSLGSSGLYNEQFF. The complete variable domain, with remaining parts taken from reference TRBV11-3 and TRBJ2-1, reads EAGVVQSPRYKIIEKKQPVAFWCNPISGHNTLYWYLQNLGQGPELLIRYENEEAVDDSQLPKDRFSAERLKGVDSTLKIQPAELGDSAVYLCASSLGSSGLYNEQFFGPGTRLTVL.

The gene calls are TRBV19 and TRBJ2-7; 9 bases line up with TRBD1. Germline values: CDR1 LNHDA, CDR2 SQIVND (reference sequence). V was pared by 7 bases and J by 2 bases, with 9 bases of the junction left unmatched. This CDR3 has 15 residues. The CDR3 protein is CASTAGQGSPYEQYF. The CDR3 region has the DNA TGTGCCAGTACCGCGGGACAGGGTTCCCCCTACGAGCAGTACTTC.